This T cell receptor (beta chain) was sequenced for a study of T-cell memory formation after mild COVID-19. Researchers used 5'RACE with constant-segment primers to make TCR alpha and TCR beta cDNA libraries that carry sample barcodes and UMIs. From the 5' RACE reads, TCRdb called clonotypes with MiXCR, one entry per CDR3 protein. Of nearly 110,000 distinct CDR3 sequences in the sample, roughly an eighth were seen once. Germline lookup yields CDR1 SEHNR and CDR2 FQNEAQ (reference sequence). Trimming took 4 bases from V and 2 from J, leaving 12 bases between them. The CDR3 extends over 15 amino acids. In the case of this clonotype: Antigen unknown.

Study observations and caveats: The second-wave clones peaking on day 37 were not confirmed as SARS-CoV-2-specific. Cross-reactive memory apparently joined, as some responding clones appeared in pre-infection memory. Mainly CM and EM harbored the contracting CD4+ clones; mainly EMRA harbored the CD8+ ones.

The chain joins TRBV7-9 to TRBJ2-1; perhaps TRBD1 as D (5 bases). The specimen was PBMCs or a T cell subset sorted from them (not recorded which). The TCR sequence derives from an adult woman who had mild COVID-19 (a few samples of this study predate the infection). Cell type and time point are not known. CDR3 nucleotides: TGTGCCAGCAGCTACAGGCTTAGTGCCTACAATGAGCAGTTCTTC. It encodes CASSYRLSAYNEQFF.